This T cell receptor (beta chain) was sequenced in a study of cytomegalovirus exposure and HLA in healthy donors. Study-level results: Among donors in an Asian-associated ancestry cluster, a later analysis reportedly found fewer N-insertions than the roughly 730-donor mean. Most of the CMV-associated TCR beta chains (in a later analysis) appeared to be HLA-restricted. Cytomegalovirus status, reportedly, was diagnosed with high specificity and sensitivity by the classifier.

This clone was observed a handful of times. The antigen is undetermined. With 60 Vbeta and 13 Jbeta primers, the PCR was carried out. The repertoire was sequenced with immunoSEQ multiplex PCR; TCRdb's copy has only in-frame clones and lacks some. The table records some 130,000 clones, roughly 70% of them present only once. V was pared by 4 bases and J by 2 bases, with 13 bases between. The germline CDR1 and CDR2 sequences are SGHRS and YFSETQ. The CDR3 totals 15 residues. The specimen was PBMCs. This receptor was taken from a man in his forties or fifties in good health and CMV-seronegative. The gene calls are TRBV5-1 and TRBJ2-1; perhaps TRBD2 as D (5 bases). CDR3: CASSPGGGPYNEQFF. The CDR3, as DNA: TGCGCCAGCAGCCCCGGAGGAGGCCCCTACAATGAGCAGTTCTTC.